These 24 T cell receptor beta chains were sequenced from one sample in a study of T cells in Graves' hyperthyroidism and ophthalmopathy. Amplified regions were TCR beta CDR3 sequences from RNA transcripts. The HTBI primer set served for first-round RT-PCR of the TCR CDR3. Using its own MiXCR run on the multiplex PCR reads, TCRdb lists one record per CDR3 protein. The sample yields 690,000 or so distinct CDR3 sequences, approximately 19% seen once. Sample: blood. The source of these receptors is a woman between 50 and 59 years old with Graves' hyperthyroidism that later progressed to Graves' ophthalmopathy.

This clonotype has at least ten counts. The chain is built from TRBV12-3 or TRBV12-4 and TRBJ2-1; 9 bases are a match to TRBD2. V gave up 6 bases and J gave up 4 bases; unmatched junction bases: 7. The CDR3 is 15 residues long. The DNA of the CDR3 is TGTGCCAGCAGGACGGGGCTAGCGGGGTACAATGAGCAGTTCTTC. Its translation is CASRTGLAGYNEQFF.

The chain couples TRBV2 to TRBJ1-2; the D is unclear. CDR1 and CDR2 from the germline V gene are SNHLY and FYNNEI. The CDR3 totals 14 residues. Deletions cut 1 base from V and 6 bases from J, with 12 bases between. CDR3 amino acids: CASSEGAAGDGYTF. DNA of the CDR3: TGTGCCAGCAGTGAAGGTGCTGCCGGGGATGGCTACACCTTC. Filled out from reference TRBV2 and TRBJ1-2, the complete variable domain reads EPEVTQTPSHQVTQMGQEVILRCVPISNHLYFYWYRQILGQKVEFLVSFYNNEISEKSEIFDDQFSVERPDGSNFTLKIRSTKLEDSAMYFCASSEGAAGDGYTFGSGTRLTVV.

This clonotype came up many times. The chain carries TRBV6-1 and TRBJ2-6; TRBD1 matches at 7 bases. The CDR3 is 16 amino acids. Trimming at V came to 4 bases and at J to 2 bases, leaving 5 bases not matched to a gene. The germline V gene has CDR1 MNHNS and CDR2 SASEGT. The CDR3 spells CASSGVGGTGANVLTF. CDR3 DNA: TGTGCCAGCAGTGGAGTAGGGGGCACTGGGGCCAACGTCCTGACTTTC.

This clonotype was counted between two and nine times. The CDR3: CASRLAGGADTQYF. The DNA for the CDR3 is TGTGCTAGTCGGCTAGCGGGGGGGGCAGATACGCAGTATTTT. V gene TRBV12-5 combines with J gene TRBJ2-3; 12 bases match TRBD2. The CDR3 runs to 14 residues. Germline-derived CDR1 and CDR2 are LGHNT and FRNRAP. The junction had 4 bases not matched to a gene; V was cut back by 8 bases and J by 4 bases. Full variable domain (rest looked up from reference TRBV12-5 and TRBJ2-3): DARVTQTPRHKVTEMGQEVTMRCQPILGHNTVFWYRQTMMQGLELLAYFRNRAPLDDSGMPKDRFSAEMPDATLATLKIQPSEPRDSAVYFCASRLAGGADTQYFGPGTRLTVL.

This clonotype was recorded at least ten times. The V and J genes are TRBV30 and TRBJ1-1; 9 bases are a match to TRBD1. CDR1 and CDR2 from the germline V gene are GTSNPN and SVGIG (reference sequence). Trimming at V came to 5 bases and at J to 5 bases, leaving 3 bases not matched to a gene. This CDR3 region has 12 residues. Here the CDR3 reads CAWETGGTEAFF. The CDR3 DNA sequence: TGTGCCTGGGAGACAGGGGGTACTGAAGCTTTCTTT. Full variable domain (rest looked up from reference TRBV30 and TRBJ1-1): SQTIHQWPATLVQPVGSPLSLECTVEGTSNPNLYWYRQAAGRGLQLLFYSVGIGQISSEVPQNLSASRPQDRQFILSSKKLLLSDSGFYLCAWETGGTEAFFGQGTRLTVV.

This clonotype was seen ten or more times. The chain uses TRBV2 and TRBJ1-5; 10 nucleotides align to TRBD1. The V gene's germline CDR1 is SNHLY and CDR2 FYNNEI. CDR3 length equals 15 residues. Germline trimming cut 5 bases from V and 2 bases from J; bases unmatched to any gene: 3. CDR3: CASSPDRGGNQPQHF. CDR3 nucleotide sequence: TGTGCCAGCAGTCCGGACAGGGGGGGCAATCAGCCCCAGCATTTT.

This clonotype was counted ten times or more. The rearrangement links TRBV11-2 to TRBJ1-6, with D perhaps matching TRBD1 (5 bases). Trimming took off 7 bases at V and 6 bases at J, with 16 bases between the two ends. The CDR3 length is 15 residues. CDR1 and CDR2 from the germline V gene are SGHAT and FQNNGV. For the CDR3, the DNA is TGTGCCAGCACCGATGGGGGGTTGGGTAATTCACCCCTCCACTTT. It is translated as CASTDGGLGNSPLHF. The entire variable domain, with the rest obtained from reference TRBV11-2 and TRBJ1-6, is as follows: EAGVAQSPRYKIIEKRQSVAFWCNPISGHATLYWYQQILGQGPKLLIQFQNNGVVDDSQLPKDRFSAERLKGVDSTLKIQPAKLEDSAVYLCASTDGGLGNSPLHFGNGTRLTVT.

This clonotype was counted ten times or more. The chain employs TRBV29-1 and TRBJ2-1; 7 bases line up with TRBD1. The V segment lost 7 bases and the J segment 2 bases; nucleotides outside the gene matches: 14. Germline CDR1 reads SQVTM; CDR2 reads ANQGSEA. This CDR3 has 16 amino acids. DNA of the CDR3: TGCAGCGCAAGCTCTGTTGACCAGGGGGCCTACAATGAGCAGTTCTTC. Its protein product is CSASSVDQGAYNEQFF.

This clonotype was seen many times. The chain carries TRBV3-1 and TRBJ1-1; D gene ambiguous. CDR1 LGHDT and CDR2 YNNKEL come from the germline V gene (reference sequence). Trimming pared 0 bases from V and 4 bases from J, leaving 18 bases between. The CDR3 loop spans 17 amino acids. CDR3 sequence: CASSQETGNPRSTEAFF. The CDR3 DNA follows: TGTGCCAGCAGCCAAGAAACCGGGAACCCGAGGAGCACTGAAGCTTTCTTT. Combining the CDR3 with reference TRBV3-1 and TRBJ1-1 gives the whole variable domain DTAVSQTPKYLVTQMGNDKSIKCEQNLGHDTMYWYKQDSKKFLKIMFSYNNKELIINETVPNRFSPKSPDKAHLNLHINSLELGDSAVYFCASSQETGNPRSTEAFFGQGTRLTVV.

A few counts support this clonotype. The rearrangement links TRBV7-9 to TRBJ1-4, with D maybe TRBD1 (6 bases). This CDR3 is 15 amino acids long. Trimming removed 7 bases from V and 0 bases from J, with 12 bases in between. Germline values: CDR1 SEHNR, CDR2 FQNEAQ (reference sequence). Here the CDR3 DNA reads TGTGCCAGCACCCAGGGGTCACCAACTAATGAAAAACTGTTTTTT. It encodes CASTQGSPTNEKLFF.

There are a few counts of this clonotype. The rearrangement joins TRBV5-4 to TRBJ1-2; a weak D match, TRBD1 (5 bases). This CDR3 is 14 amino acids long. Germline V gene data show CDR1 as SGHNT and CDR2 as YYREEE (reference sequence). The V gene lost 4 bases and the J gene lost 7 bases, with 17 bases spanning the gap. The CDR3 region is CASSQPRGGSGYTF. CDR3 DNA sequence: TGTGCCAGCAGCCAACCGCGCGGGGGGAGTGGCTACACCTTC.

V is TRBV7-2 and J is TRBJ2-1, with TRBD2 matching 9 bases. The CDR3 loop spans 18 amino acids. CDR1 is SGHTA and CDR2 is FQGNSA in the germline V gene. The V and J ends lost 4 bases and 5 bases, in that order; junction bases with no gene match: 15. DNA for the CDR3: TGTGCCAGCAGCTCGAGTCTTAGGAGCGGGGGGCATAACAATGAGCAGTTCTTC. Its protein product is CASSSSLRSGGHNNEQFF.

This chain connects TRBV19 to TRBJ2-1, with a weak D call TRBD2 (6 bases). The V end was cut by 0 bases, the J end by 1 base, with 7 bases between. The CDR3 sequence is 15 residues long. The germline CDR1 and CDR2 sequences are LNHDA and SQIVND (reference sequence). DNA of the CDR3: TGTGCCAGTAGTATAGAGCGGGGTTCCTACAATGAGCAGTTCTTC. This encodes CASSIERGSYNEQFF.

This clonotype was recorded many times. J is TRBJ1-5 and V is TRBV12-3 or TRBV12-4, with D possibly matching TRBD1 (5 bases). CDR3 length equals 15 residues. V was pared by 5 bases and J by 3 bases, with 14 bases between. The CDR3 nucleotides read TGTGCCAGCAGTAGCCGGTGGGGCTCCAATCAGCCCCAGCATTTT. This codes for CASSSRWGSNQPQHF.

There are many counts of this clonotype. The rearrangement uses TRBV5-1 and TRBJ2-5; TRBD1 matches 7 bases. CDR1 is SGHRS and CDR2 is YFSETQ in the germline V gene. This CDR3 has 16 amino acids. The trim removed 0 bases at V and 4 bases at J, leaving 9 bases unmatched. CDR3 nucleotides: TGCGCCAGCAGCTTGGATCCGGGCAGGGGGACAGAGACCCAGTACTTC. It yields the protein CASSLDPGRGTETQYF.

This clonotype has ten or more counts. J is TRBJ2-7 and V is TRBV7-9; 7 bases match TRBD1. CDR1 and CDR2 (germline): SEHNR, FQNEAQ (reference sequence). This CDR3 region has 13 residues. J lost 3 bases, V lost 6 bases, and 5 bases had no gene match. CDR3 amino acids: CASSFRDSYEQYF. The DNA of the CDR3 is TGTGCCAGCAGTTTCCGGGACAGCTACGAGCAGTACTTC.

Only a few counts were recorded for this clonotype. This rearrangement joins TRBV3-1 to TRBJ2-7; D might be TRBD2 (6 bases). V lost 0 bases, J lost 0 bases, and 12 bases lay in between. From germline, CDR1 is LGHDT and CDR2 YNNKEL (reference sequence). The CDR3 is 16 amino acids. CDR3 region: CASSQEPGRSSYEQYF. The CDR3 DNA is TGTGCCAGCAGCCAAGAACCAGGGAGGTCCTCCTACGAGCAGTACTTC.

This clonotype was counted only a few times. The rearrangement uses TRBV14 and TRBJ2-3, with 9 bases that match TRBD1. V lost 3 bases, J lost 2 bases, and 6 bases stayed unmatched. The CDR3 contains 16 residues. Per the germline V gene, CDR1 is SGHDN and CDR2 is FVKESK. The CDR3 spells CASSQKTGGITDTQYF. The CDR3 region has the DNA TGTGCCAGCAGCCAGAAGACAGGGGGGATCACAGATACGCAGTATTTT.

The chain joins TRBV19 to TRBJ2-6; D gene unclear. The germline CDR1 and CDR2 sequences are LNHDA and SQIVND (reference sequence). Trimming shortened V by 5 bases and J by 1 base, and 9 bases separated the two germline ends. The CDR3 consists of 15 residues. The CDR3: CASSFLRSGANVLTF. CDR3 in DNA: TGTGCCAGTAGTTTCCTCCGATCTGGGGCCAACGTCCTGACTTTC.

The chain has TRBV29-1 and TRBJ2-5; TRBD2 matches 12 bases. The CDR3 sequence is 14 residues long. The germline CDR1 and CDR2 sequences are SQVTM and ANQGSEA. With V trimmed by 4 bases and J by 5 bases, 5 bases remained unmatched. The CDR3 protein is CSVAASGGAETQYF. For the CDR3, the DNA is TGCAGCGTTGCGGCTAGCGGGGGGGCTGAGACCCAGTACTTC.

In regard to this clonotype: This may stem from a read error, because a much larger clone lies one nucleotide away. V gene TRBV7-6 combines with J gene TRBJ2-3; D is perhaps TRBD1 (5 bases). This CDR3 has 14 residues. CDR1 SGHVS and CDR2 FNYEAQ come from the germline V gene. Trimming removed 1 base from V and 8 bases from J, with 13 bases in between. CDR3 sequence (DNA): TGTGCCAGCAGCTTAGACCGACAGAGAGGTACGCAGTATTTT. Its translation is CASSLDRQRGTQYF.

This clonotype was detected once. Being one base from a much bigger clone, this may be a read error. In DNA form, the CDR3 reads TGCGTCAGCAGCTTGGGCGACGCGGTGAACACTGAAGCTTTCTTT. This sequence encodes CVSSLGDAVNTEAFF. V is TRBV5-1 and J is TRBJ1-1, with D uncertain. The germline gives CDR1 SGHRS, CDR2 YFSETQ. The CDR3 contains 15 residues.

This clonotype was detected many times. This chain links TRBV5-1 with TRBJ2-7; perhaps TRBD2 as D (5 bases). The CDR3 runs 14 residues. From germline, CDR1 is SGHRS and CDR2 YFSETQ. The V end lost 3 bases, the J end lost 3 bases, and 13 bases lay between the germline ends. CDR3 nucleotides: TGCGCCAGCAGCTCATGGACTGAGGACTACGAGCAGTACTTC. This sequence encodes CASSSWTEDYEQYF. The full variable domain, rest sourced from reference TRBV5-1 and TRBJ2-7, is KAGVTQTPRYLIKTRGQQVTLSCSPISGHRSVSWYQQTPGQGLQFLFEYFSETQRNKGNFPGRFSGRQFSNSRSEMNVSTLELGDSALYLCASSSWTEDYEQYFGPGTRLTVT.

This clonotype was seen a handful of times. The chain has TRBV20-1 and TRBJ1-5; possibly TRBD1 for D (6 bases). Per the germline V gene, CDR1 is DFQATT and CDR2 is SNEGSKA (reference sequence). This CDR3 is 16 amino acids long. Deletions cut 0 bases from V and 1 base from J, with 13 bases between. The CDR3 region has the DNA TGCAGTGCTAGAGATCTGGGGCAGGGGAGCAATCAGCCCCAGCATTTT. Residues: CSARDLGQGSNQPQHF.